Included here is one TCR beta chain sequence, with context. What it binds is not known. TCRdb's copy holds only in-frame clones and misses some; the assay was immunoSEQ multiplex PCR. The data contain hundreds of thousands of clones, around 95% of them singletons. The data stem from a study of shared clonotypes between healthy human individuals. At the level of the study: There were three CD4 naive, three CD4 memory, two CD8 naive and one CD8 memory plates per donor. Study findings and constraints: Among the subsets, naive ones generally showed larger estimated richness than memory ones.

Naive CD8 cells were CD45RO-negative, positively selected for CCR7, excluding terminally differentiated effector memory CD45RA+ cells. The donors were all Caucasian adults (living in Nashville, Tennessee). Germline V gives CDR1 SGDLS, CDR2 YYNGEE. The CDR3 consists of 15 residues. V lost 4 bases and J lost 2; bases outside the gene matches: 5. This chain connects TRBV9 to TRBJ1-2; 10 bases align to TRBD1. The sample was naive CD8+ T cells sorted from blood. This TCR derives from a woman in her twenties or thirties in good health. The CDR3 loop is CASSFGQGGNYGYTF. In DNA, the CDR3 is TGTGCCAGCAGCTTTGGACAGGGGGGCAACTATGGCTACACCTTC.